Each of the 10 T cell receptor beta chains below was sequenced from the same sample in a study of cytomegalovirus exposure and HLA in healthy donors (dated by TCRdb to about 2017). The library relied on the immunoSEQ multiplex PCR assay. For the multiplex PCR, a mixture combining 60 forward primers for TCR Vbeta segments and 13 reverse primers for TCR Jbeta segments was used. In its TCRdb copy, this immuneACCESS table keeps in-frame sequences only and misses some clones. Where compared with another copy, unresolved V genes explain less than half of these, and the others have no known cause. Recorded for this sample are roughly 250,000 clones; roughly 81% of them occurred a single time. Of the sample, roughly 2% falls within the top ten clones. The material sequenced was PBMCs. These receptors were obtained from a middle-aged woman in good health and CMV-seropositive.

The chain is built from TRBV28 and TRBJ2-2; D is ambiguous. CDR1 is MDHEN and CDR2 is SYDVKM in the germline V gene. There are 12 residues in the CDR3. V was shortened by 3 bases and J by 13 bases, with 12 bases between the two germline ends. The CDR3, as DNA: TGTGCCAGCAGTTTTCCTAGGTCGCGGCTGTTTTTT. Protein product: CASSFPRSRLFF.

The chain combines TRBV4-3 with TRBJ2-5; 9 bases agree with TRBD2. The CDR3 runs 16 residues. Trimming cost V 2 bases and J 1 base; bases outside gene matches: 5. Germline-derived CDR1 and CDR2 are LGHNA and YSLEER. CDR3 protein: CASSQRAGGIQETQYF. The DNA for the CDR3 is TGCGCCAGCAGCCAAAGAGCGGGAGGTATCCAAGAGACCCAGTACTTC.

The chain carries TRBV4-3 and TRBJ2-2; tentative D call: TRBD1 (6 bases). Germline CDR1 LGHNA, CDR2 YSLEER. There are 15 residues in the CDR3. The V end lost 3 bases, the J end lost 6 bases, and 14 bases lay between the germline ends. The CDR3 loop is CASSQVRGGAGELFF. The CDR3 DNA follows: TGCGCCAGCAGCCAGGTCAGGGGTGGTGCCGGGGAGCTGTTTTTT.

The CDR3 reads CAWSVGGVSFF. The CDR3, as DNA: TGTGCCTGGAGTGTAGGAGGGGTGTCTTTCTTT. This chain uses TRBV30 with TRBJ1-1, with D possibly being TRBD1 (5 bases). The CDR3 runs 11 residues. V gave up 0 bases and J gave up 12 bases, with 11 bases separating them. Germline V CDR1 and CDR2: GTSNPN, SVGIG (reference sequence).

This clone was detected a few times. The chain couples TRBV30 to TRBJ1-1, with D possibly being TRBD1 (5 bases). The CDR3 loop spans 17 amino acids. Germline-derived CDR1 and CDR2 are GTSNPN and SVGIG (reference sequence). V lost 1 base and J 0 bases, leaving 18 bases between the germline ends. CDR3 region: CAWSGFGRQGLNTEAFF. The CDR3 coding sequence is TGTGCCTGGAGTGGATTCGGGCGGCAGGGCCTGAACACTGAAGCTTTCTTT.

The chain has TRBV27 and TRBJ1-2, with 10 bases matching TRBD1. This CDR3 has 16 amino acids. The V gene's germline CDR1 is MNHEY and CDR2 SMNVEV (reference sequence). Trimming cost V 5 bases and J 1 base; bases outside gene matches: 7. The CDR3 reads CASSTWTGGSNYGYTF. CDR3 in DNA: TGTGCCAGCAGTACCTGGACAGGGGGGAGTAACTATGGCTACACCTTC.

This clone was seen only a few times. The rearrangement links TRBV5-4 to TRBJ2-1; 7 nucleotides match TRBD2. CDR3 length equals 15 residues. Germline-derived CDR1 and CDR2 are SGHNT and YYREEE (reference sequence). Losses at the gene ends were 1 base for V and 5 bases for J; bases not matched to a gene: 6. The CDR3 loop reads CASSLWLAANNEQFF. Written as DNA, the CDR3 is TGTGCCAGCAGCTTGTGGCTAGCGGCTAACAATGAGCAGTTCTTC.

The chain combines TRBV6-5 with TRBJ2-1, with a possible D match to TRBD1 (7 bases). Trimming shortened V by 2 bases and J by 5 bases, and 13 bases separated the two germline ends. The germline gives CDR1 MNHEY, CDR2 SVGAGI. The CDR3 is 15 residues long. The CDR3 protein is CASSYAGQQNNEQFF. The CDR3 nucleotides read TGTGCCAGCAGTTACGCGGGACAGCAGAACAATGAGCAGTTCTTC.

The J gene is TRBJ2-7, the V gene TRBV6-1, with TRBD1 identical over 8 bases. CDR3 length: 14 residues. Per germline, CDR1 MNHNS and CDR2 SASEGT. The J segment lost 5 bases and the V segment lost 6 bases, leaving 9 bases of the junction unmatched. The CDR3 DNA is TGTGCCAGCAGGGAATCAGGACAGGGTAACGAGCAGTACTTC. Its protein product is CASRESGQGNEQYF.

The chain uses TRBV7-9 and TRBJ2-2; the D is unclear. The germline V and J ends were trimmed by 1 base and 0 bases, with 6 bases remaining between them. This CDR3 has 15 residues. CDR1 is SEHNR, CDR2 FQNEAQ, per germline (reference sequence). CDR3 nucleotide sequence: TGTGCCAGCAGCTTAGGGCCCGCGAACACCGGGGAGCTGTTTTTT. Translation gives CASSLGPANTGELFF.